This entry lists 15 T cell receptor beta chains sequenced from one sample in a study of OX40 agonist ivuxolimab in advanced cancers. Generated by immunoSEQ multiplex PCR, the TCRdb table keeps only in-frame clones and is missing some. The table lists about 68,000 clones, about 84% of them singletons. The sample consisted of CD4+ or CD8+ T cells sorted from blood, taken in a trial of the OX40 agonist ivuxolimab. These receptors were collected from an adult with an advanced solid tumor such as melanoma, head and neck, liver or kidney cancer.

This chain joins TRBV10-1 and TRBJ1-4; tentative D call: TRBD1 (6 bases). Trimming took 0 bases from V and 4 from J, leaving 12 bases between them. This CDR3 is 16 amino acids long. The germline V gene encodes CDR1 WNHNN and CDR2 SYGVQD (reference sequence). CDR3 in DNA: TGCGCCAGCAGTGAGTCAGTGGGGGCCGGTAATGAAAAACTGTTTTTT. Protein: CASSESVGAGNEKLFF.

The rearrangement uses TRBV1 and TRBJ2-4; the table assigns TRBD1, which was not confirmed against the DNA. TRBV1 is designated a pseudogene. The CDR3 spans 18 residues. The CDR3 reads CTSSQGIRQTLAKNIQYF. The CDR3 DNA reads TGCACCAGCAGCCAAGGAATCAGACAAACTCTAGCCAAAAACATTCAGTACTTC.

The genes are TRBV11-2 and TRBJ1-2; D is unresolved. Germline-derived CDR1 and CDR2 are SGHAT and FQNNGV. Trimming left V 2 bases short and J 7 bases short, with 11 bases between. The CDR3 has 13 amino acids. CDR3 loop: CASSLSSTAGYTF. The CDR3 DNA is TGTGCCAGCAGCTTAAGTTCGACGGCTGGCTACACCTTC. The full variable domain, with the rest looked up from reference TRBV11-2 and TRBJ1-2, is EAGVAQSPRYKIIEKRQSVAFWCNPISGHATLYWYQQILGQGPKLLIQFQNNGVVDDSQLPKDRFSAERLKGVDSTLKIQPAKLEDSAVYLCASSLSSTAGYTFGSGTRLTVV.

V and J are TRBV7-9 and TRBJ2-7; D not resolved. The CDR3 is made up of 15 amino acids. Trimming pared 2 bases from V and 2 bases from J, leaving 13 bases between. Germline-derived CDR1 and CDR2 are SEHNR and FQNEAQ (reference sequence). The CDR3 here is CASSLSTSRPYEQYF. CDR3 coding DNA: TGTGCCAGCAGCTTATCCACCTCGCGCCCCTACGAGCAGTACTTC.

The V and J genes are TRBV4-3 and TRBJ1-1, with unresolved D. From germline, CDR1 is LGHNA and CDR2 YSLEER. The V gene lost 1 base and the J gene lost 10 bases, with 22 bases spanning the gap. The CDR3 sequence is 16 residues long. CDR3: CASSQGERGTLIGAFF. The CDR3 DNA reads as TGCGCCAGCAGCCAAGGAGAGCGAGGAACACTGATCGGAGCTTTCTTT.

The V call is TRBV9, the J call TRBJ1-1; D is undetermined. Between the trimmed V and J ends, which lost 0 bases and 5 bases, there was a span of 11 bases. Germline values: CDR1 SGDLS, CDR2 YYNGEE. The CDR3 covers 14 residues. The CDR3 here is CASSVEPGRTEAFF. The CDR3 nucleotides are TGTGCCAGCAGCGTAGAGCCGGGAAGGACTGAAGCTTTCTTT.

The rearrangement uses TRBV4-2 and TRBJ1-3; D gene uncertain. The CDR3 extends over 12 amino acids. Trimming removed 0 bases from V and 6 bases from J, with 3 bases in between. Germline V gives CDR1 LGHNA, CDR2 YNFKEQ. The CDR3 DNA sequence: TGTGCCAGCAGCCAAGATCAAAACACCATATATTTT. Translated: CASSQDQNTIYF.

The genes are TRBV6-6 and TRBJ1-1; 9 bases fit TRBD1. The CDR3 spans 15 residues. V was clipped by 4 bases and J by 1 base; unmatched bases: 4. Germline assignment: CDR1 MNHNY and CDR2 SVGAGI (reference sequence). The CDR3 reads CASSFGTGKNTEAFF. In DNA form, the CDR3 reads TGTGCCAGCAGTTTCGGGACAGGGAAGAACACTGAAGCTTTCTTT.

This clone has a single count. In nucleotides, the CDR3 is TGTGCCAGCAGCCCCGGGCTGGGCAATCAGCCCCAGCATTTT. Protein sequence: CASSPGLGNQPQHF. This chain joins TRBV6-6 and TRBJ1-5; D gene uncertain. This CDR3 contains 14 residues. V lost 6 bases to trimming and J lost 2 bases, with 11 bases between them. CDR1 and CDR2 (germline): MNHNY, SVGAGI (reference sequence).

This sequence joins TRBV2 and TRBJ1-1; TRBD1 agrees at 10 bases. This CDR3 is 16 amino acids long. Germline V gene sequence: CDR1 SNHLY, CDR2 FYNNEI. The J segment lost 3 bases and the V segment lost 6 bases, leaving 10 bases of the junction unmatched. Here the CDR3 reads CASRGSTGGADTEAFF. The CDR3 DNA reads as TGTGCCAGCAGGGGCTCGACAGGGGGCGCGGACACTGAAGCTTTCTTT.

The chain carries TRBV11-2 and TRBJ2-1; 10 bases line up with TRBD1. Germline CDR1 SGHAT, CDR2 FQNNGV. There are 15 residues in the CDR3. J lost 8 bases, V lost 10 bases, and 14 bases had no gene match. Here the CDR3 reads CATALRTGGFDEQFF. Here the CDR3 DNA reads TGTGCCACCGCACTTCGGACAGGGGGTTTCGATGAGCAGTTCTTC.

This sequence joins TRBV5-1 and TRBJ1-5, with D possibly TRBD1 on 6 matching bases. The V gene lost 3 bases and the J gene lost 7 bases, with 11 bases spanning the gap. The CDR3 extends over 13 amino acids. Germline lookup yields CDR1 SGHRS and CDR2 YFSETQ. This chain's CDR3 is CASSSQGPQPQHF. CDR3 in DNA: TGCGCCAGCAGCTCACAGGGCCCCCAGCCCCAGCATTTT.

This chain joins TRBV5-6 and TRBJ2-7; a possible D gene is TRBD2 (5 bases). Deletions cut 1 base from V and 2 bases from J, with 22 bases between. This CDR3 spans 18 amino acids. Germline V gives CDR1 SGHDT, CDR2 YYEEEE. CDR3 sequence reads: CASSLRAGFVGGPYEQYF. Here the CDR3 DNA reads TGTGCCAGCAGCTTGCGGGCGGGTTTCGTGGGCGGTCCCTACGAGCAGTACTTC.

The chain links TRBV6-5 to TRBJ1-6; D possibly corresponds to TRBD1 (5 bases). CDR3 length: 14 amino acids. The V gene's germline CDR1 is MNHEY and CDR2 SVGAGI. Between the trimmed V and J ends, which lost 8 bases and 9 bases, there was a span of 17 bases. The CDR3, as DNA: TGTGCCAGCCGGGTAGGCAGGACAATTTCACCCCTCCACTTT. Its protein is CASRVGRTISPLHF.

This clone was counted a few times. The chain is built from TRBV30 and TRBJ1-1, with TRBD1 as a possible D gene (5 bases). The V end lost 1 base, the J end lost 1 base, and 13 bases lay between the germline ends. The CDR3 runs to 15 residues. In germline, CDR1 is GTSNPN, CDR2 SVGIG (reference sequence). The CDR3 region has the DNA TGTGCCTGGAGTGATAGACAGCTAAGGAACACTGAAGCTTTCTTT. This sequence encodes CAWSDRQLRNTEAFF.